Below are 3 T cell receptor beta chains sequenced from a single sample in a study of early T cells in non-severe SARS-CoV-2 infection. In TCRdb, the 5' RACE reads were re-called with MiXCR into one record per CDR3 protein. Of 40,000 or so distinct CDR3 sequences in the sample, about 5.3% were seen once. This specimen was whole blood, taken at baseline. The receptors derive from an adult who was a healthcare worker with PCR-confirmed SARS-CoV-2 infection or an uninfected control (not recorded which).

This clonotype has at least ten counts. Its ends do not fully match the called genes, so a read error is possible. The rearrangement uses TRBV20-1 and TRBJ2-1; D might be TRBD1 (6 bases). The V gene's germline CDR1 is DFQATT and CDR2 SNEGSKA (reference sequence). CDR3 length equals 11 residues. The CDR3 DNA reads as TGCAGTGCTAGAGGAGGGGGTCTGGCGATCTTC. Its translation: CSARGGGLAIF.

The sample holds many counts of this clonotype. The CDR3 is CASSLTDGAGVTDTQYF. The CDR3 region has the DNA TGTGCCAGCAGCTTAACGGACGGAGCGGGAGTCACCGATACGCAGTATTTT. The V call is TRBV7-3, the J call TRBJ2-3; 8 bases map to TRBD2. J was trimmed by 6 bases and V by 0 bases; bases with no gene match: 11. The CDR3 contains 17 residues. Germline V gene sequence: CDR1 SGHTA, CDR2 FQGTGA.

This clonotype was seen many times. The J gene is TRBJ2-7, the V gene TRBV20-1; D possibly matches TRBD1 or TRBD2 (5 bases each). Germline CDR1 reads DFQATT; CDR2 reads SNEGSKA (reference sequence). V shed 0 bases and J shed 3 bases, with 18 bases lying between them. The CDR3 totals 16 residues. In DNA form, the CDR3 reads TGCAGTGCTAGAGAGAGGGGTCGAGTGGGAAGCTACGAGCAGTACTTC. Its translation is CSARERGRVGSYEQYF.